This TCR beta chain was obtained from a study of CD8+ T cells in alopecia areata. Study information: Severity among treated patients was scored by the percentage of scalp area affected. Overall study results and limits: Higher clonality than in normal scalp was seen in lesional scalp, especially alopecia totalis/universalis.

This CDR3 is 13 amino acids long. V lost 6 bases to trimming and J lost 5 bases, with 11 bases between them. CDR1 is MNHEY, CDR2 SVGAGI, per germline. This clone was seen a few times. Its antigen remains unknown. Extracted from the samples, RNA was reverse transcribed into cDNA to serve as the sequencing template. Libraries were prepared by immunoSEQ multiplex PCR; TCRdb keeps only in-frame clonotypes and omits some of them. The table lists over 150,000 clones, 45% to 65% of them singletons. Treatment here: oral pan-JAK inhibitor, 5-10 mg twice daily. Researchers picked out CD4+ and CD8+ T cells from PBMCs by sorting.

The rearrangement links TRBV6-5 to TRBJ1-5, with D unresolved. The origin of this receptor is a human donor with alopecia areata. The material sequenced was CD4+ T cells sorted from blood, taken at week 4, from a patient treated with tofacitinib. The CDR3 DNA reads as TGTGCCAGCAGCCGAAGCGAACATCAGCCCCAGCATTTT. Protein sequence: CASSRSEHQPQHF.